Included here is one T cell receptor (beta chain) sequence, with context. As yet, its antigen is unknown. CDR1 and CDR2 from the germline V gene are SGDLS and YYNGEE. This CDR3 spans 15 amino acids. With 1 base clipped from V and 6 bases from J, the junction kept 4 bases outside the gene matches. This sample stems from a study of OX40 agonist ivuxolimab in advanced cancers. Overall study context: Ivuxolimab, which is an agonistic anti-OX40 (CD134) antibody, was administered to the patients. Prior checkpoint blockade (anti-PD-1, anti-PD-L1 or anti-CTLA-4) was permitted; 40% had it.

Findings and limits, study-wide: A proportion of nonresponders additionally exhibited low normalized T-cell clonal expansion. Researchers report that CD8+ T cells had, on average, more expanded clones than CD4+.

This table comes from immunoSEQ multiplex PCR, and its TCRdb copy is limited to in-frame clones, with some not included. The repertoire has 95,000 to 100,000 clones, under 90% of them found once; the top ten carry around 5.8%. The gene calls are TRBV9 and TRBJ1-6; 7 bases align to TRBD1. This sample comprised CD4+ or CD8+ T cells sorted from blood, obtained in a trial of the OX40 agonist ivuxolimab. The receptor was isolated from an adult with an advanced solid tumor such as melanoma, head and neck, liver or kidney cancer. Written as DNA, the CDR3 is TGTGCCAGCAGCGTAACCGGGACAGTTAATTCACCCCTCCACTTT. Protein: CASSVTGTVNSPLHF.